The sequence of this T cell receptor (beta chain) was determined in a study of blood T cells in healthy people across ages. Alongside a J-beta primer mix, a sample-barcoded 5' primer served in a second PCR lasting about 7 to 12 cycles. Researchers report that a template-switch adaptor with 12 random nucleotides tagged each cDNA molecule. TCRdb reprocessed the 5' RACE reads with MiXCR, giving one entry per CDR3 protein. The sample has roughly 1.9 million distinct CDR3 sequences, around 42% seen once; the top ten hold roughly 24%. Trimming at V came to 1 base and at J to 4 bases, leaving 18 bases not matched to a gene. The CDR3 contains 20 residues.

The clonotype originates from a human donor in good health. Material: blood. The chain carries TRBV12-3 or TRBV12-4 and TRBJ2-1; 8 bases are a match to TRBD2. CDR3 bases: TGTGCCAGCAGTTTAGATAGGCGGGGGGTCAACCCTACACTTTACAATGAGCAGTTCTTC. Translating it yields CASSLDRRGVNPTLYNEQFF.